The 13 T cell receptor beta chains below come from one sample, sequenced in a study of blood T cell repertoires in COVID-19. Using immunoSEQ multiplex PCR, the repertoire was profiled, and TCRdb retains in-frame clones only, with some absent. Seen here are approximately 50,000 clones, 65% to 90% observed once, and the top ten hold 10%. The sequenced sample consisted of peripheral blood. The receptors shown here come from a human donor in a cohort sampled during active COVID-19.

CDR3 residues: CASSDKTSTDTQYF. In nucleotides, the CDR3 is TGTGCCAGCAGTGACAAGACTAGCACAGATACGCAGTATTTT. The chain recombines TRBV2 with TRBJ2-3; no clear D. Trimming left V 3 bases short and J 0 bases short, with 7 bases between. In germline, CDR1 is SNHLY, CDR2 FYNNEI. CDR3 length: 14 residues.

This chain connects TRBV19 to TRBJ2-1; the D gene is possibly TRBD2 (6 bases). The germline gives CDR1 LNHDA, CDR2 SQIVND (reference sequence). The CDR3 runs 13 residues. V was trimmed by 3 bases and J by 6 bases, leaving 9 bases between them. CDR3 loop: CASSIGGINEQFF. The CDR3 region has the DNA TGTGCCAGTAGTATTGGAGGGATCAATGAGCAGTTCTTC.

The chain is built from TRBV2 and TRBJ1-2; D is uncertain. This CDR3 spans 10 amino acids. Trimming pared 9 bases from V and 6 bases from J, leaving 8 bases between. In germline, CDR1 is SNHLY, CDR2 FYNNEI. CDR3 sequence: CARQLDGYTF. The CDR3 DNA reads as TGTGCCAGACAGCTTGATGGCTACACCTTC.

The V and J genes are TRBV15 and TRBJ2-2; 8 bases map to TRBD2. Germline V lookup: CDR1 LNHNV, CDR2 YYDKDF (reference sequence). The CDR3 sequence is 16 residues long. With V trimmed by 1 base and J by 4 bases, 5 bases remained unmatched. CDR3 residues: CATSRGGTRSTGELFF. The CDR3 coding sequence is TGTGCCACCAGCAGAGGGGGGACTAGGAGCACCGGGGAGCTGTTTTTT.

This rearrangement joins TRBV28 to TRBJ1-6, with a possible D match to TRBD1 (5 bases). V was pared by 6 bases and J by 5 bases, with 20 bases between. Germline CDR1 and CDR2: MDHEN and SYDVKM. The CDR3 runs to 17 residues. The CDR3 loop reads CASRLGTGGVNNSPLHF. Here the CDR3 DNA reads TGTGCCAGCAGACTCGGTACGGGGGGGGTCAATAATTCACCCCTCCACTTT.

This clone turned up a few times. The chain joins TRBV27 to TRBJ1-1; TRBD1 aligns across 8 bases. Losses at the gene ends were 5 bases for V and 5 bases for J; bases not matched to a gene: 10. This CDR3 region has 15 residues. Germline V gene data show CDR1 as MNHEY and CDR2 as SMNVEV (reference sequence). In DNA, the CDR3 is TGTGCCAGCAGTATGCTGGGACAGGCAGTAACTGAAGCTTTCTTT. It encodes CASSMLGQAVTEAFF.

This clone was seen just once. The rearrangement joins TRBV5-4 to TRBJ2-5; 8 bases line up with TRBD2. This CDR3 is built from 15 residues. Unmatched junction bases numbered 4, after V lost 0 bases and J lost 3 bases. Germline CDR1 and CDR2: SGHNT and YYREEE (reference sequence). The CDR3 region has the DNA TGTGCCAGCAGCTTGGCCGGTAGCGGGGAAGAGACCCAGTACTTC. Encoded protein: CASSLAGSGEETQYF.

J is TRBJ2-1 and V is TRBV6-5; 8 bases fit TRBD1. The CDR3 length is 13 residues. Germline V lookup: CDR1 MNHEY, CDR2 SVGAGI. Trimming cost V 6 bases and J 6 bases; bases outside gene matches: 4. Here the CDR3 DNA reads TGTGCCAGCAGGCCAGGGGGCCTCAATGAGCAGTTCTTC. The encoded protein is CASRPGGLNEQFF.

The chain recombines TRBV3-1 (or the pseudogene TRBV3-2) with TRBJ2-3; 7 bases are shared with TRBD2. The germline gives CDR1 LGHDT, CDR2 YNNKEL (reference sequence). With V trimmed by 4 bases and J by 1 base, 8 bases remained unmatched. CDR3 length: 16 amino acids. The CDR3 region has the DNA TGTGCCAGCAGCCCCTCTAGCGGATGGGGCACAGATACGCAGTATTTT. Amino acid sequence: CASSPSSGWGTDTQYF.

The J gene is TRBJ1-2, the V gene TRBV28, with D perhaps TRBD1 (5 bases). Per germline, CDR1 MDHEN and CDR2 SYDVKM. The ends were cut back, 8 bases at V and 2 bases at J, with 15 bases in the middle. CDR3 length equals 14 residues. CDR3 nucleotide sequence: TGTGCCAGCTCTCAAGGGGCAGGCAACTATGGCTACACCTTC. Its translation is CASSQGAGNYGYTF.

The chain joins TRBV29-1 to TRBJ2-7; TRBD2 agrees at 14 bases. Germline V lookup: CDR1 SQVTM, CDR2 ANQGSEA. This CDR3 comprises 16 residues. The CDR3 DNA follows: TGCAACGCACAAGCCGGGACTAGCGGGGGTCGATACGAGCAGTACTTC. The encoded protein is CNAQAGTSGGRYEQYF.

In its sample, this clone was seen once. The CDR3 DNA reads TGTGCCAGCAGTTCCTACAGGGGGGACTACGAGCAGTACTTC. Residues: CASSSYRGDYEQYF. The rearrangement uses TRBV27 and TRBJ2-7; 8 bases fit TRBD1. CDR3 size: 14 residues. Germline assignment: CDR1 MNHEY and CDR2 SMNVEV (reference sequence). J gave up 3 bases and V 4 bases, and 5 bases lay outside the gene matches.

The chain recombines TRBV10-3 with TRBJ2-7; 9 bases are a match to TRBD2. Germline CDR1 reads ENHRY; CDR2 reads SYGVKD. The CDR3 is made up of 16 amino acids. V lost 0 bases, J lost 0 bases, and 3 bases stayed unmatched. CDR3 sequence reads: CAISESGAGGSYEQYF. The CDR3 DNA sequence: TGTGCCATCAGTGAGTCGGGAGCGGGAGGCTCCTACGAGCAGTACTTC.